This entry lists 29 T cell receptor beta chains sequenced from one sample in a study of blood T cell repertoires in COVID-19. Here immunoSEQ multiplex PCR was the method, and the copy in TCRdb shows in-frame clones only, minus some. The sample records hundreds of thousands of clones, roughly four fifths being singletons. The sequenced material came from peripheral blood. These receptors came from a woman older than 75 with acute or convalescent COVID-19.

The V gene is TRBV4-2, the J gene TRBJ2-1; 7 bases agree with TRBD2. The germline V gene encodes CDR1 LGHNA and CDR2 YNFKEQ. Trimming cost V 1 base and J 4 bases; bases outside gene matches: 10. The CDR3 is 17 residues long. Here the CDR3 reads CASSQGPQLAEYNEQFF. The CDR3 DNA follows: TGTGCCAGCAGCCAAGGGCCCCAGCTAGCGGAATACAATGAGCAGTTCTTC.

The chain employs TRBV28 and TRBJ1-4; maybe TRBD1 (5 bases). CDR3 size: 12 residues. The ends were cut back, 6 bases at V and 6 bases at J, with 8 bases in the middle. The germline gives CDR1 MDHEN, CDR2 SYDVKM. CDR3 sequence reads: CASSQGDEKLFF. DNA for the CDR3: TGTGCCAGCAGCCAAGGGGATGAAAAACTGTTTTTT. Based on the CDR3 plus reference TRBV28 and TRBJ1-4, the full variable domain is DVKVTQSSRYLVKRTGEKVFLECVQDMDHENMFWYRQDPGLGLRLIYFSYDVKMKEKGDIPEGYSVSREKKERFSLILESASTNQTSMYLCASSQGDEKLFFGSGTQLSVL.

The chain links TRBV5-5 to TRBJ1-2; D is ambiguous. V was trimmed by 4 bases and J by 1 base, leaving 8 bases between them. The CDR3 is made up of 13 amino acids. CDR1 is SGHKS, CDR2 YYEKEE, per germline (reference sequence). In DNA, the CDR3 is TGTGCCAGCAGCGTCAGAAGTAACTATGGCTACACCTTC. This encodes CASSVRSNYGYTF.

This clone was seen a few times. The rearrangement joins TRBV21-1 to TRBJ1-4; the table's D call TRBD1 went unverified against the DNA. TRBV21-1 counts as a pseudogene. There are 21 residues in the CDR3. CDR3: CASSKGLNRDRAAPSHEKLFF. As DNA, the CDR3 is TGTGCCAGCAGCAAAGGTCTAAATCGGGACAGGGCGGCTCCTAGTCATGAAAAACTGTTTTTT.

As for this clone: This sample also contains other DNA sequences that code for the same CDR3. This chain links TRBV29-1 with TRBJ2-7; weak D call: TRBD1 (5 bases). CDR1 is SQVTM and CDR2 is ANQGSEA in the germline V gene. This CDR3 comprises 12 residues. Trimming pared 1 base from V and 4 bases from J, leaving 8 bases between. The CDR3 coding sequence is TGCAGCGTTGAAGGTGACAGTTACGAGCAGTACTTC. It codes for CSVEGDSYEQYF.

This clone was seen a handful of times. CDR3 bases: TGTGCCAGCACCCGACAGAGAGTAACATACAATGAGCAGTTCTTC. The encoded protein is CASTRQRVTYNEQFF. The chain has TRBV2 and TRBJ2-1, with D maybe TRBD1 (5 bases). Germline CDR1 is SNHLY and CDR2 is FYNNEI. The length of the CDR3 is 15 residues. Trimming stripped 7 bases from V and 4 bases from J, with 17 bases between.

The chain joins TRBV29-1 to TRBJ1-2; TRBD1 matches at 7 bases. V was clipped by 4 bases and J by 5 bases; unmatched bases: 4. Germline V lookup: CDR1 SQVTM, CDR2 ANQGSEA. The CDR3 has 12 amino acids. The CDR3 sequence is CSVGTGGYGYTF. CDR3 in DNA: TGCAGCGTTGGGACAGGCGGATATGGCTACACCTTC. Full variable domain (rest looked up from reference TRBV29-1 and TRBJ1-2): SAVISQKPSRDICQRGTSLTIQCQVDSQVTMMFWYRQQPGQSLTLIATANQGSEATYESGFVIDKFPISRPNLTFSTLTVSNMSPEDSSIYLCSVGTGGYGYTFGSGTRLTVV.

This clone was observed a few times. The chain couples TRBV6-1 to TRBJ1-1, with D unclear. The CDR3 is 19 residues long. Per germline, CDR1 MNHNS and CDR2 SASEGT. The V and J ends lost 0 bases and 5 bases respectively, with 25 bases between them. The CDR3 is CASSEAREDGRPKGTEAFF. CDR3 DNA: TGTGCCAGCAGTGAAGCGAGGGAAGATGGCAGGCCGAAAGGAACTGAAGCTTTCTTT.

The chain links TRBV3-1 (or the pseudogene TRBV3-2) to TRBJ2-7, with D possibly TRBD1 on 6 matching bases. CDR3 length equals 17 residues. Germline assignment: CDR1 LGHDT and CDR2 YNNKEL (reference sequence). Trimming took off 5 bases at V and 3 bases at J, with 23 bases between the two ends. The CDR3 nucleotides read TGTGCCAGCAGCTATTTAGCCGGGACAAGTTCCTTCTACGAGCAGTACTTC. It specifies CASSYLAGTSSFYEQYF.

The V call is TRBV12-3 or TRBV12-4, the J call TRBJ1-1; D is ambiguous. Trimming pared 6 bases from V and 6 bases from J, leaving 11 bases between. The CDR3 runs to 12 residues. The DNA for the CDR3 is TGTGCCAGCAGCCTGATCGGTGCTGAAGCTTTCTTT. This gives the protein CASSLIGAEAFF.

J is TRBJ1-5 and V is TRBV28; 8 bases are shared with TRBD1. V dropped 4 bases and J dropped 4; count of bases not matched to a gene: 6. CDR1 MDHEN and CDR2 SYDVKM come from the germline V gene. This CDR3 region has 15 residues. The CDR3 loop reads CASSSARGPNQPQHF. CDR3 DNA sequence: TGTGCCAGCAGTTCCGCCAGGGGGCCGAATCAGCCCCAGCATTTT.

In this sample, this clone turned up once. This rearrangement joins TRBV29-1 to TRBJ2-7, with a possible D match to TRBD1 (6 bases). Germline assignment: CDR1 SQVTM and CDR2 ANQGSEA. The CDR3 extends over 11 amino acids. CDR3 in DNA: TGCGGCATCGGACAGAGCTACGAGCAGTACTTC. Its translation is CGIGQSYEQYF.

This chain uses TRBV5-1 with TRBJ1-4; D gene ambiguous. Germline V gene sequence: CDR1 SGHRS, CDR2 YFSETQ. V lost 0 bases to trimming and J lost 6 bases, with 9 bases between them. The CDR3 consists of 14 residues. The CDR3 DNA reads TGCGCCAGCAGCTTGGGGGCGCAGGATGAAAAACTGTTTTTT. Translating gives CASSLGAQDEKLFF.

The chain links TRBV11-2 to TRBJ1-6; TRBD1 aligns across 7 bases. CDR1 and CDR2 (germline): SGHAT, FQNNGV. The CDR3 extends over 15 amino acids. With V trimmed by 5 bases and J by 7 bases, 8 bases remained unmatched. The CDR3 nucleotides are TGTGCCAGCAGCCTTCGACAGGGCCCGAATTCACCCCTCCACTTT. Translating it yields CASSLRQGPNSPLHF.

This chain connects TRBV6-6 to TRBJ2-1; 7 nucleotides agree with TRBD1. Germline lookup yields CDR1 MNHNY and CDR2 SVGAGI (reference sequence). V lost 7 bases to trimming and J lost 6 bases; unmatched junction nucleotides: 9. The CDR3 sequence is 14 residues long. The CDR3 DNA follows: TGTGCCAGCACATTATCAGGGGGTATCAATGAGCAGTTCTTC. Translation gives CASTLSGGINEQFF.

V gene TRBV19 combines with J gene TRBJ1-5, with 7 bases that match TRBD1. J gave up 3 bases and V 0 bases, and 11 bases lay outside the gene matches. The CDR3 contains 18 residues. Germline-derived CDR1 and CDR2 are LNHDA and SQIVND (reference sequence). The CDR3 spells CASSIDPDRPDSNQPQHF. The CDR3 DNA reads TGTGCCAGTAGTATAGACCCGGACAGGCCGGATTCCAATCAGCCCCAGCATTTT.

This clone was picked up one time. The CDR3 is CASSSQGTGNTDTQYF. CDR3 nucleotide sequence: TGTGCCAGCAGCTCGCAGGGGACAGGGAACACAGATACGCAGTATTTT. This chain joins TRBV7-6 and TRBJ2-3; TRBD1 matches 9 bases. The germline V gene has CDR1 SGHVS and CDR2 FNYEAQ. V lost 4 bases to trimming and J lost 2 bases; unmatched junction nucleotides: 7. The CDR3 is 16 amino acids.

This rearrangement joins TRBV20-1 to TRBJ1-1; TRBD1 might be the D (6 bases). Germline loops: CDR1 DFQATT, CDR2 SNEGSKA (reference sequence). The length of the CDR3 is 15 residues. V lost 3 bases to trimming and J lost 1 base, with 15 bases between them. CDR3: CSASKGTTTNTEAFF. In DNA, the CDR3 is TGCAGTGCTAGTAAGGGGACAACAACGAACACTGAAGCTTTCTTT.

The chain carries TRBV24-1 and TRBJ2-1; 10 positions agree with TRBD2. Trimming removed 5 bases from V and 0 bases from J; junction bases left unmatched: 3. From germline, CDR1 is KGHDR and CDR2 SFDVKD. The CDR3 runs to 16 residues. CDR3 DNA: TGTGCCACCAGTGCTAGCGGGAGAGGCTCCTACAATGAGCAGTTCTTC. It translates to CATSASGRGSYNEQFF.

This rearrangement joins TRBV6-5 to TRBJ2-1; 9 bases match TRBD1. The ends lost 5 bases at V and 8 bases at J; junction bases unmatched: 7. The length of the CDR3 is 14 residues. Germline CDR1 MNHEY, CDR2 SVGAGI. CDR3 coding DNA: TGTGCCAGCAGTCGCCGGGACAGGGTGGATGAGCAGTTCTTC. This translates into CASSRRDRVDEQFF.

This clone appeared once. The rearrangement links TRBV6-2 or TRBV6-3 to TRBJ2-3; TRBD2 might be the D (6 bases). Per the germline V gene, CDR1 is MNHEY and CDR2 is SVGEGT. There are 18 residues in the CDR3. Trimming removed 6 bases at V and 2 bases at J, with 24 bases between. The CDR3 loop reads CASSRIPTGRYSTDTQYF. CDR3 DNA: TGTGCCAGCAGCCGCATCCCCACCGGGAGATATTCCACAGATACGCAGTATTTT.

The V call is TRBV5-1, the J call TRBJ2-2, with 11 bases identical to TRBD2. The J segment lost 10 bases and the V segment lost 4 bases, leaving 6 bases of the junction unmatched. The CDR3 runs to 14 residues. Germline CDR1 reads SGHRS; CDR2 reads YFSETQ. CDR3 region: CASSVAGGPMELFF. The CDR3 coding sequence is TGCGCCAGCAGCGTAGCGGGGGGGCCGATGGAGCTGTTTTTT.

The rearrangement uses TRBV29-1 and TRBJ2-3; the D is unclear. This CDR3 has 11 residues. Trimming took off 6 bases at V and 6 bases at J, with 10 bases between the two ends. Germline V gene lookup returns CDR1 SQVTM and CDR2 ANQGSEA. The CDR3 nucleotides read TGCAGCGTCGAGGTTTTCGATACGCAGTATTTT. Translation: CSVEVFDTQYF.

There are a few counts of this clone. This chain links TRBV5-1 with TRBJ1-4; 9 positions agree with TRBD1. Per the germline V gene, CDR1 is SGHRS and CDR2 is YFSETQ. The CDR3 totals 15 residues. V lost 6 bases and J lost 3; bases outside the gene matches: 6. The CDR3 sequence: CASNLGTGPNEKLFF. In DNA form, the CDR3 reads TGCGCCAGCAACCTGGGGACAGGGCCTAATGAAAAACTGTTTTTT.

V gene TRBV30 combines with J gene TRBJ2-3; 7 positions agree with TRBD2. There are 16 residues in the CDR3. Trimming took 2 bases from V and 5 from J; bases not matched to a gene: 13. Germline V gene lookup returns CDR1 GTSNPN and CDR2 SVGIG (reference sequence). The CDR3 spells CAWSREGQRIRDTQYF. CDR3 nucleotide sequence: TGTGCCTGGAGTAGGGAGGGGCAGCGTATCAGAGATACGCAGTATTTT. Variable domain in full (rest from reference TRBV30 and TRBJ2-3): SQTIHQWPATLVQPVGSPLSLECTVEGTSNPNLYWYRQAAGRGLQLLFYSVGIGQISSEVPQNLSASRPQDRQFILSSKKLLLSDSGFYLCAWSREGQRIRDTQYFGPGTRLTVL.

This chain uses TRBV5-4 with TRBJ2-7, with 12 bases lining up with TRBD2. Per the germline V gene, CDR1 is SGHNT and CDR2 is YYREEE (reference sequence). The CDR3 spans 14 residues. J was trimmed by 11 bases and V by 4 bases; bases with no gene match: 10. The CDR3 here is CASSGGWTSGKKYF. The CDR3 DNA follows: TGTGCCAGCAGCGGGGGGTGGACTAGCGGGAAAAAGTACTTC. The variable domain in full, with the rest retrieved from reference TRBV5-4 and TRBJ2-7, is ETGVTQSPTHLIKTRGQQVTLRCSSQSGHNTVSWYQQALGQGPQFIFQYYREEENGRGNFPPRFSGLQFPNYSSELNVNALELDDSALYLCASSGGWTSGKKYFGPGTRLTVT.

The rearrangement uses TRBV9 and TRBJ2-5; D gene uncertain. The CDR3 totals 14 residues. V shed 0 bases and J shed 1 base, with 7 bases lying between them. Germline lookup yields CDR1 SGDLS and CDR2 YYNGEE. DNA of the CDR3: TGTGCCAGCAGCGTAGCCAGTGTCCAAGAGACCCAGTACTTC. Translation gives CASSVASVQETQYF.

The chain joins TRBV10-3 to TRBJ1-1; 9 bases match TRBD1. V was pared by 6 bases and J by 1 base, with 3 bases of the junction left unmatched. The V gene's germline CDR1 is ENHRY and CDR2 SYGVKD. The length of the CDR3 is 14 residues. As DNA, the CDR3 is TGTGCCATCAGCAGACAGGGGGGGAACACTGAAGCTTTCTTT. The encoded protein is CAISRQGGNTEAFF.

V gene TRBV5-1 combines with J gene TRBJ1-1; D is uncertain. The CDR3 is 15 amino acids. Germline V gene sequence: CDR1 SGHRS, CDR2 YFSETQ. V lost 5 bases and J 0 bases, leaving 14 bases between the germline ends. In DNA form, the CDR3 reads TGCGCCAGCAGAATCACAACTAACATGAACACTGAAGCTTTCTTT. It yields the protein CASRITTNMNTEAFF.